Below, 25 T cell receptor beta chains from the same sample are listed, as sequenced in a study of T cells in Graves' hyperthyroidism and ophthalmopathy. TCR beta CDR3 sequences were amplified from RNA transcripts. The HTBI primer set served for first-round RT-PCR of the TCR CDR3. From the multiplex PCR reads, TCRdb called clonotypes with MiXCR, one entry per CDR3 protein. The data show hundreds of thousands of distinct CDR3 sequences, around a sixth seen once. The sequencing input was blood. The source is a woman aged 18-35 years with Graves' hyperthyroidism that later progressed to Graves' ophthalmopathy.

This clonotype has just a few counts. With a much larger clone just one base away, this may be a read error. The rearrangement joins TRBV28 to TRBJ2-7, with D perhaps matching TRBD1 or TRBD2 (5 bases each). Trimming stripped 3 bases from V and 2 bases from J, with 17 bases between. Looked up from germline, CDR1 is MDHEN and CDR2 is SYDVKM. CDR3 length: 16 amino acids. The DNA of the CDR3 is TGTGCCAGCAGTTTCGGTATCCGGGGCCGCACCTACGAGCAGTACTTC. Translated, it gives CASSFGIRGRTYEQYF.

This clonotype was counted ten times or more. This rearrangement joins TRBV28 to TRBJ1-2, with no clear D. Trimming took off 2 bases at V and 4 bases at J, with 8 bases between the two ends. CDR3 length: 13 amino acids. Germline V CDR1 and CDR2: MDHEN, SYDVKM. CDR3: CASSLDMGYGYTF. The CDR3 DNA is TGTGCCAGCAGTTTAGATATGGGCTATGGCTACACCTTC.

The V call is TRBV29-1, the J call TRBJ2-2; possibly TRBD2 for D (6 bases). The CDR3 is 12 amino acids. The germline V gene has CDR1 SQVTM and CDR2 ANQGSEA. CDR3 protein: CSVGGPNGELFF. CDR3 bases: TGCAGTGTGGGGGGACCTAACGGGGAGCTGTTTTTT.

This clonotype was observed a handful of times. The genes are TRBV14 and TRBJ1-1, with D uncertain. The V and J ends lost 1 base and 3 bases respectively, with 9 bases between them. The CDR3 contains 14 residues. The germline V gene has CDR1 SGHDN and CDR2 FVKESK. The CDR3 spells CASSQGWEYTEAFF. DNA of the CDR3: TGTGCCAGCAGCCAAGGATGGGAGTACACTGAAGCTTTCTTT.

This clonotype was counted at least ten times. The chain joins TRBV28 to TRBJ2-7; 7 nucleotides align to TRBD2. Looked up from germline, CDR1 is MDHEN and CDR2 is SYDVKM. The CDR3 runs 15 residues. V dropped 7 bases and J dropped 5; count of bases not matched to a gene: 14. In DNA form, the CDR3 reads TGTGCCAGCAAGGGAGGGGATAGAGCGCTCCACGAGCAGTACTTC. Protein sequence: CASKGGDRALHEQYF. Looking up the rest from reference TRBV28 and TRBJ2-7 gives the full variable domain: DVKVTQSSRYLVKRTGEKVFLECVQDMDHENMFWYRQDPGLGLRLIYFSYDVKMKEKGDIPEGYSVSREKKERFSLILESASTNQTSMYLCASKGGDRALHEQYFGPGTRLTVT.

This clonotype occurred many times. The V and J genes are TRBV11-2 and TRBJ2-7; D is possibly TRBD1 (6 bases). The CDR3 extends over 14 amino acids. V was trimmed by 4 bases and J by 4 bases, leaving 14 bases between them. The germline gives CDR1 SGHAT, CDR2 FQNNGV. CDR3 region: CASSSLTGRYEQYF. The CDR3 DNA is TGTGCCAGCAGCTCCCTCACAGGGCGGTACGAGCAGTACTTC.

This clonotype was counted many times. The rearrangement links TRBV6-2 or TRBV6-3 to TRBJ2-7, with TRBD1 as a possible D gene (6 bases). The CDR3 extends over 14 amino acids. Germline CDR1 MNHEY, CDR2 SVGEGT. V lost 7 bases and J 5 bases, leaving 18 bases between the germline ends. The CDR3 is CASIQGTRTDEQYF. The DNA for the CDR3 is TGTGCCAGCATTCAAGGGACAAGGACCGACGAGCAGTACTTC.

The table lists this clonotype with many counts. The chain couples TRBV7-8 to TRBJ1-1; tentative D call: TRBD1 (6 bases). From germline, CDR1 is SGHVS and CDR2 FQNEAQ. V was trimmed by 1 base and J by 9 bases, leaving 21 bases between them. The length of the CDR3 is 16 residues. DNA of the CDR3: TGTGCCAGCAGCTTAGGCCAAACAGGGCTCCCCGCTAAAGCTTTCTTT. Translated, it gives CASSLGQTGLPAKAFF.

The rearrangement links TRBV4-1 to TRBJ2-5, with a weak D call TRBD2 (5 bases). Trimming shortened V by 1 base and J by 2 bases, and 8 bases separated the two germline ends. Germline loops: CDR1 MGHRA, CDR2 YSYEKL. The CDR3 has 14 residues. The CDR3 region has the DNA TGCGCCAGCAGCCAAGCGGGATTACAAGAGACCCAGTACTTC. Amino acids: CASSQAGLQETQYF.

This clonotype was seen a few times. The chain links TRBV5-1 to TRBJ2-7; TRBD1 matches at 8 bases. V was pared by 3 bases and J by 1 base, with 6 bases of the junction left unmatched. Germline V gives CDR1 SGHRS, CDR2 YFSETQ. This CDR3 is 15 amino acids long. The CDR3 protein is CASSSTGTGSYEQYF. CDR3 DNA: TGCGCCAGCAGCTCAACCGGGACAGGATCCTACGAGCAGTACTTC.

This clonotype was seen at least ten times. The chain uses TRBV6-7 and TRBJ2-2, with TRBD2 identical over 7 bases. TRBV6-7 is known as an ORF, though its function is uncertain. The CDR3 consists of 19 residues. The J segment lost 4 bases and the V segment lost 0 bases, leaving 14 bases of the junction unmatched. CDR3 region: CASSYSRTRDPTGTGELFF. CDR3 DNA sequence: TGTGCCAGCAGTTACTCGAGGACTAGAGACCCCACGGGCACCGGGGAGCTGTTTTTT.

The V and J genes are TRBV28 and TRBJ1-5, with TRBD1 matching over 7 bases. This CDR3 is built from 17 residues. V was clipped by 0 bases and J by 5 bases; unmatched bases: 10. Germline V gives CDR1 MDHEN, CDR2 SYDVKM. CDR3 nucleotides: TGTGCCAGCAGTTTATGGGGGTTCGTGAGGGGGCATCAGCCCCAGCATTTT. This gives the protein CASSLWGFVRGHQPQHF. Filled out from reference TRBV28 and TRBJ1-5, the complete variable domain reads DVKVTQSSRYLVKRTGEKVFLECVQDMDHENMFWYRQDPGLGLRLIYFSYDVKMKEKGDIPEGYSVSREKKERFSLILESASTNQTSMYLCASSLWGFVRGHQPQHFGDGTRLSIL.

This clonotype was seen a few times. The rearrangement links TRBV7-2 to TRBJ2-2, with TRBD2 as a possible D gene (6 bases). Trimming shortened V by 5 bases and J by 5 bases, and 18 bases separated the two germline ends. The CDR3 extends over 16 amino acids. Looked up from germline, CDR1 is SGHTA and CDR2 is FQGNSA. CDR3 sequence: CASSRPGGARTGELFF. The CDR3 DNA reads TGTGCCAGCAGCCGCCCCGGGGGTGCGAGGACCGGGGAGCTGTTTTTT.

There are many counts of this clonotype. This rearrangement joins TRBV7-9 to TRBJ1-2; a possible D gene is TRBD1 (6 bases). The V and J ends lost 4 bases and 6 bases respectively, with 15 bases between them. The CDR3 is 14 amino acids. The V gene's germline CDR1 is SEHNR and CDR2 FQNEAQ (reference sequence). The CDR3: CASSSSGGADGYTF. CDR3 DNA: TGTGCCAGCAGCTCCTCGGGGGGCGCGGATGGCTACACCTTC.

In DNA, the CDR3 is TGTGCCAGCAGCGAGGCAGGGAGGAACACCATATATTTT. Translation: CASSEAGRNTIYF. The chain links TRBV7-6 to TRBJ1-3; D is possibly TRBD1 (5 bases). This CDR3 has 13 amino acids. Between the trimmed V and J ends, which lost 5 bases and 7 bases, there was a span of 12 bases. Germline CDR1 and CDR2: SGHVS and FNYEAQ.

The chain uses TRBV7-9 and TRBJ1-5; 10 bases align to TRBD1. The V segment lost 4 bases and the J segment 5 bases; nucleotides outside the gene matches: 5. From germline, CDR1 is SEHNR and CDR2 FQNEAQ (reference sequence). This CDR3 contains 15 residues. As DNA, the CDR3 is TGTGCCAGCAGCTCGACAGGGGGCGCGGATCAGCCCCAGCATTTT. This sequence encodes CASSSTGGADQPQHF. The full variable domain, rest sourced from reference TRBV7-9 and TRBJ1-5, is DTGVSQNPRHKITKRGQNVTFRCDPISEHNRLYWYRQTLGQGPEFLTYFQNEAQLEKSRLLSDRFSAERPKGSFSTLEIQRTEQGDSAMYLCASSSTGGADQPQHFGDGTRLSIL.

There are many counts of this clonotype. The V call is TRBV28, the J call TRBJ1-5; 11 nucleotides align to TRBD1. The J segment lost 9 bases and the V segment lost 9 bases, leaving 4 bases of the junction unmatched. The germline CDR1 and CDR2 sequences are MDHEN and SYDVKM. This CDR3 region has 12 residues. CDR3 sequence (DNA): TGTGCCAGTGGGACAGGGGGGTGGCCCCAGCATTTT. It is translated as CASGTGGWPQHF. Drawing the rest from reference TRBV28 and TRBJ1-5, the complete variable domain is DVKVTQSSRYLVKRTGEKVFLECVQDMDHENMFWYRQDPGLGLRLIYFSYDVKMKEKGDIPEGYSVSREKKERFSLILESASTNQTSMYLCASGTGGWPQHFGDGTRLSIL.

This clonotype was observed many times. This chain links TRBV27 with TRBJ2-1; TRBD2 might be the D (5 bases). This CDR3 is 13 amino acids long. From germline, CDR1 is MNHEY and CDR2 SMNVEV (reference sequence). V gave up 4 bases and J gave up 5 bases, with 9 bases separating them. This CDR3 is CASSYGLHNEQFF. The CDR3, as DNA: TGTGCCAGCAGTTACGGACTCCACAATGAGCAGTTCTTC.

In nucleotides, the CDR3 is TGTGCCAGCAGCCCTACAACCGGGACTAGCGGGAGTCAGTACGAGCAGTACTTC. Translated: CASSPTTGTSGSQYEQYF. The chain employs TRBV28 and TRBJ2-7, with TRBD2 identical over 14 bases. Per the germline V gene, CDR1 is MDHEN and CDR2 is SYDVKM. Trimming cost V 6 bases and J 4 bases; bases outside gene matches: 14. The CDR3 contains 18 residues.

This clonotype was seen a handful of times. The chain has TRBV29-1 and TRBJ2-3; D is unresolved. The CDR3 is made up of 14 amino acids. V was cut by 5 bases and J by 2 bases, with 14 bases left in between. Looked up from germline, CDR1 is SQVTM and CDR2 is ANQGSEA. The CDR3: CSVPQRSSTDTQYF. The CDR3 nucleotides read TGCAGCGTTCCTCAGCGTTCGTCCACAGATACGCAGTATTTT.

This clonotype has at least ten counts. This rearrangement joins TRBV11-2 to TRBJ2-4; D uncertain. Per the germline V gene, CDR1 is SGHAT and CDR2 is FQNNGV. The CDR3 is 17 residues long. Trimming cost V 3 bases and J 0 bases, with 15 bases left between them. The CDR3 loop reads CASSFEGYALAKNIQYF. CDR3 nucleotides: TGTGCCAGCAGCTTCGAAGGATACGCCCTAGCCAAAAACATTCAGTACTTC.

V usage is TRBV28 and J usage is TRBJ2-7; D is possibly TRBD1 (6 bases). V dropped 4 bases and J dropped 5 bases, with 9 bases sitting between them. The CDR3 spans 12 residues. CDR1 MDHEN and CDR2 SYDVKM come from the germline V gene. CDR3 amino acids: CASSSGHHEQYF. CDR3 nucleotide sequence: TGTGCCAGCAGTTCGGGACATCACGAGCAGTACTTC.

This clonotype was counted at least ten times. The CDR3 DNA reads as TGCAGTGCGGTCGCCCGCGACCGGACCTACGAGCAGTACTTC. It encodes CSAVARDRTYEQYF. The chain links TRBV20-1 to TRBJ2-7; D gene ambiguous. Trimming took off 6 bases at V and 2 bases at J, with 17 bases between the two ends. CDR3 length: 14 residues. The germline gives CDR1 DFQATT, CDR2 SNEGSKA (reference sequence).

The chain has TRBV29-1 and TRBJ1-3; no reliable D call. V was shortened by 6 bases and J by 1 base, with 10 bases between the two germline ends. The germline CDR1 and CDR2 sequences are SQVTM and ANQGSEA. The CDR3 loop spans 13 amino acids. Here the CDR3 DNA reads TGCAGCGTGGCCCCCGGTTCTGGAAACACCATATATTTT. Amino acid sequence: CSVAPGSGNTIYF.

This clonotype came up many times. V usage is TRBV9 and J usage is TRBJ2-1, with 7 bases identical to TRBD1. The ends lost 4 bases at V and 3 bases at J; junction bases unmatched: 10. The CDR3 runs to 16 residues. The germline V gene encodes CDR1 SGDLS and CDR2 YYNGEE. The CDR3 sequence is CASSRKVGGGYNEQFF. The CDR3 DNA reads TGTGCCAGCAGCCGTAAGGTAGGGGGCGGCTACAATGAGCAGTTCTTC.